In its sample, the clone carrying this T cell receptor (beta chain) was seen many times. V gave up 4 bases and J gave up 3 bases, with 23 bases separating them. CDR1 is SGHTS, CDR2 YDEGEE, per germline. The CDR3 spans 18 residues. The data are from a study of CD8+CD57+ T cells in acquired aplastic anemia. Study context: Sorted CD4+ and CD8+ cells yielded around 3.2 ug of DNA on average. Healthy donors had, on average, approximately 9.9 million reads for their CD4+ cells.

Genomic DNA was employed as the template in profiling TCR beta VDJ and CDR3. Via MiXCR, TCRdb re-called the reads, giving one row per CDR3 protein. This sample yields around 190,000 distinct CDR3 sequences, of which roughly 57% are seen a single time; 25% to 30% belongs to the top ten. The rearrangement links TRBV5-8 to TRBJ2-1, with D perhaps matching TRBD1 (6 bases). This clonotype originated in a human donor in good health. Sequenced: sorted CD4+, CD8+, or CD8+CD57+ T cells (not recorded which) from PBMCs. This CDR3 reads CASSVDGRTGHSYNEQFF. As DNA, the CDR3 is TGTGCCAGCAGCGTGGATGGACGAACGGGACACAGCTACAATGAGCAGTTCTTC.